These T cell receptor beta chains were read from a single sample in a study of cytomegalovirus exposure and HLA in healthy donors. Assay: immunoSEQ multiplex PCR; the TCRdb copy retains only in-frame clones and omits some. The data show about 140,000 clones, around 80% seen once. Sequenced: PBMCs. The origin of the receptors is a woman between 45 and 65 years old in good health and CMV-seropositive. Each CDR3 is given with its conserved first and last residue. Fields, in order: D gene, V gene, J gene, clone size, CDR3 length, CDR3 DNA, CDR3 protein. The D gene is left open where the match is weak. Where a row states a size, it is once, few, many or the class of an expanded clone; other rows omit it.

d_call: .; v_call: TRBV11-1; j_call: TRBJ1-5; clone_size: .; cdr3_length: 14; cdr3_nt: TGTGCCAGCAGCTTAGATAAGAGGAATCAGCCCCAGCATTTT; cdr3_aa: CASSLDKRNQPQHF
d_call: .; v_call: TRBV28; j_call: TRBJ2-7; clone_size: .; cdr3_length: 13; cdr3_nt: TGTGCCAGCAGTTTTAGCCTAAATCATGAGCAGTACTTC; cdr3_aa: CASSFSLNHEQYF
d_call: .; v_call: TRBV12-5; j_call: TRBJ2-5; clone_size: once; cdr3_length: 13; cdr3_nt: TGTGCTAGTGGTTTGGATTCAGCAGGTGCCCAGTACTTC; cdr3_aa: CASGLDSAGAQYF
d_call: TRBD1; v_call: TRBV7-6; j_call: TRBJ1-1; clone_size: .; cdr3_length: 15; cdr3_nt: TGTGCCAGCAGCTTAATGACAGGGGAGAGTGCTGAAGCTTTCTTT; cdr3_aa: CASSLMTGESAEAFF
d_call: TRBD2; v_call: TRBV19; j_call: TRBJ2-7; clone_size: .; cdr3_length: 14; cdr3_nt: TGTGCCAGTAATCCGGGACTAGCGCTCCACGAGCAGTACTTC; cdr3_aa: CASNPGLALHEQYF
d_call: .; v_call: TRBV5-1; j_call: TRBJ1-1; clone_size: once; cdr3_length: 13; cdr3_nt: TGCGCCAGCAGCAGTGGTGGCAACAGTGAAGCTTTCTTT; cdr3_aa: CASSSGGNSEAFF
d_call: TRBD1; v_call: TRBV5-1; j_call: TRBJ1-2; clone_size: .; cdr3_length: 15; cdr3_nt: TGCGCCAGCAGCTTGGGAGGGACAGTCCTCTATGGCTACACCTTC; cdr3_aa: CASSLGGTVLYGYTF
d_call: TRBD2; v_call: TRBV7-3; j_call: TRBJ2-1; clone_size: .; cdr3_length: 15; cdr3_nt: TGTGCCAGCAGCCCTACTAGCGGGGCTTTGGGGGAGCAGTTCTTC; cdr3_aa: CASSPTSGALGEQFF
d_call: .; v_call: TRBV5-4; j_call: TRBJ2-2; clone_size: .; cdr3_length: 14; cdr3_nt: TGTGCCAGCAGCTTAGGGGGTCGCACCGGGGAGCTGTTTTTT; cdr3_aa: CASSLGGRTGELFF
d_call: .; v_call: TRBV7-3; j_call: TRBJ2-7; clone_size: .; cdr3_length: 13; cdr3_nt: TGTGCCAGCAGCGCAGGCCAGTTGGGCGAGCAGTACTTC; cdr3_aa: CASSAGQLGEQYF
d_call: .; v_call: TRBV23-1; j_call: TRBJ1-5; clone_size: .; cdr3_length: 17; cdr3_nt: TGCGCCAGCAGTATGATCGGTATACTGGTAGGCAATCAGCCCCAGCATTTT; cdr3_aa: CASSMIGILVGNQPQHF
d_call: .; v_call: TRBV19; j_call: TRBJ1-3; clone_size: .; cdr3_length: 15; cdr3_nt: TGTGCCAGTAGTTGGCGGACATTCTCTGGAAACACCATATATTTT; cdr3_aa: CASSWRTFSGNTIYF
d_call: TRBD1; v_call: TRBV13; j_call: TRBJ2-5; clone_size: .; cdr3_length: 15; cdr3_nt: TGTGCCAGCAGCTTAGGGGCCCAGGGGGAAGAGACCCAGTACTTC; cdr3_aa: CASSLGAQGEETQYF
d_call: TRBD2; v_call: TRBV4-3; j_call: TRBJ2-7; clone_size: .; cdr3_length: 15; cdr3_nt: TGCGCCAGCAGCCAAGGAGCTAGCGGGAACTACGAGCAGTACTTC; cdr3_aa: CASSQGASGNYEQYF
d_call: TRBD1; v_call: TRBV6-6; j_call: TRBJ2-1; clone_size: .; cdr3_length: 15; cdr3_nt: TGTGCCAGCTCCTCCCCGGACAGGGGTATGGTTGAGCAGTTCTTC; cdr3_aa: CASSSPDRGMVEQFF
d_call: .; v_call: TRBV25-1; j_call: TRBJ2-3; clone_size: .; cdr3_length: 12; cdr3_nt: TGTGCCAGCAGTTTCGTGGGCGATACGCAGTATTTT; cdr3_aa: CASSFVGDTQYF
d_call: TRBD1; v_call: TRBV13; j_call: TRBJ2-7; clone_size: .; cdr3_length: 14; cdr3_nt: TGTGCCAGCAGCTCCGGACAGGGTGGGTACGAGCAGTACTTC; cdr3_aa: CASSSGQGGYEQYF
d_call: TRBD1; v_call: TRBV9; j_call: TRBJ1-5; clone_size: .; cdr3_length: 12; cdr3_nt: TGTGCCAGCCGACAGGGAGATCAGCCCCAGCATTTT; cdr3_aa: CASRQGDQPQHF
d_call: .; v_call: TRBV6-5; j_call: TRBJ1-5; clone_size: .; cdr3_length: 15; cdr3_nt: TGTGCCAGCAGTTACTCCCACGGTTTAAATCAGCCCCAGCATTTT; cdr3_aa: CASSYSHGLNQPQHF
d_call: TRBD1; v_call: TRBV5-1; j_call: TRBJ2-7; clone_size: once; cdr3_length: 15; cdr3_nt: TGCGCCAGTAACCCAGGACAGGGGGGGGTCTACGAGCAGTACTTC; cdr3_aa: CASNPGQGGVYEQYF
d_call: .; v_call: TRBV2; j_call: TRBJ2-7; clone_size: .; cdr3_length: 11; cdr3_nt: TGTGCCAGCAGTGACAGATTCGAGCAGTACTTC; cdr3_aa: CASSDRFEQYF
d_call: .; v_call: TRBV30; j_call: TRBJ1-4; clone_size: .; cdr3_length: 15; cdr3_nt: TGTGCCTGGAGTGTAAGTTCAGGAGGTGGTGAAAAACTGTTTTTT; cdr3_aa: CAWSVSSGGGEKLFF
d_call: TRBD2; v_call: TRBV5-1; j_call: TRBJ2-2; clone_size: few; cdr3_length: 16; cdr3_nt: TGCGCCAGCAGCGCACTAGCGGGGGGCAACACCGGGGAGCTGTTTTTT; cdr3_aa: CASSALAGGNTGELFF
d_call: .; v_call: TRBV5-6; j_call: TRBJ2-5; clone_size: .; cdr3_length: 14; cdr3_nt: TGTGCCAGCAGCGGACGGACAGTACTGGAGACCCAGTACTTC; cdr3_aa: CASSGRTVLETQYF
d_call: TRBD1; v_call: TRBV20-1; j_call: TRBJ1-2; clone_size: .; cdr3_length: 11; cdr3_nt: TGCAGTGCACAGGGGAACTATGGCTACACCTTC; cdr3_aa: CSAQGNYGYTF
d_call: .; v_call: TRBV7-9; j_call: TRBJ2-5; clone_size: few; cdr3_length: 14; cdr3_nt: TGTGCCAGCAGCTTAGGGTCCCTATTGGAGACCCAGTACTTC; cdr3_aa: CASSLGSLLETQYF
d_call: TRBD1; v_call: TRBV5-1; j_call: TRBJ2-7; clone_size: .; cdr3_length: 15; cdr3_nt: TGCGCCAGCAGCCCGGGGGGGACAGGGGTCCACGAGCAGTACTTC; cdr3_aa: CASSPGGTGVHEQYF
d_call: TRBD1; v_call: TRBV19; j_call: TRBJ1-3; clone_size: .; cdr3_length: 15; cdr3_nt: TGTGCCAGTAGCCCGGACAGGGGAGGTGGAAACACCATATATTTT; cdr3_aa: CASSPDRGGGNTIYF
d_call: .; v_call: TRBV7-8; j_call: TRBJ1-1; clone_size: .; cdr3_length: 15; cdr3_nt: TGTGCCAGCAGCGCAAACCGCATAGGGGGCACTGAAGCTTTCTTT; cdr3_aa: CASSANRIGGTEAFF
d_call: .; v_call: TRBV7-2; j_call: TRBJ1-5; clone_size: .; cdr3_length: 18; cdr3_nt: TGTGCCAGCAGCCAAATCGTACAGGGTGAGGGTAGCAATCAGCCCCAGCATTTT; cdr3_aa: CASSQIVQGEGSNQPQHF
d_call: TRBD1; v_call: TRBV2; j_call: TRBJ2-2; clone_size: .; cdr3_length: 15; cdr3_nt: TGTGCCAGCAGCCCGGGACAGGGTGGAACCGGGGAGCTGTTTTTT; cdr3_aa: CASSPGQGGTGELFF
d_call: .; v_call: TRBV2; j_call: TRBJ1-1; clone_size: .; cdr3_length: 15; cdr3_nt: TGTGCCAGCACGTGGAGGGCCTCGATGAACACTGAAGCTTTCTTT; cdr3_aa: CASTWRASMNTEAFF
d_call: .; v_call: TRBV9; j_call: TRBJ2-7; clone_size: few; cdr3_length: 14; cdr3_nt: TGTGCCAGCAGCGTAGGGACTATCTCTCACGAGCAGTACTTC; cdr3_aa: CASSVGTISHEQYF
d_call: TRBD1; v_call: TRBV7-3; j_call: TRBJ1-1; clone_size: .; cdr3_length: 14; cdr3_nt: TGTGCCAGCAGCACCGGGACAGGGCCCACTGAAGCTTTCTTT; cdr3_aa: CASSTGTGPTEAFF
d_call: TRBD1; v_call: TRBV19; j_call: TRBJ1-4; clone_size: .; cdr3_length: 15; cdr3_nt: TGTGCCAGTAGTTCCACAGGGGAGACTAATGAAAAACTGTTTTTT; cdr3_aa: CASSSTGETNEKLFF
d_call: .; v_call: TRBV11-2; j_call: TRBJ2-1; clone_size: .; cdr3_length: 14; cdr3_nt: TGTGCCAGCAGCTTACTCGGGTCCTACAATGAGCAGTTCTTC; cdr3_aa: CASSLLGSYNEQFF
d_call: .; v_call: TRBV7-9; j_call: TRBJ1-2; clone_size: .; cdr3_length: 13; cdr3_nt: TGTGCCAGCAGCTTAACAGATAACTATGGCTACACCTTC; cdr3_aa: CASSLTDNYGYTF
d_call: .; v_call: TRBV28; j_call: TRBJ2-3; clone_size: .; cdr3_length: 14; cdr3_nt: TGTGCCAGCAGTTCCATACCCACAGGAACTACGCAGTATTTT; cdr3_aa: CASSSIPTGTTQYF
d_call: .; v_call: TRBV10-3; j_call: TRBJ2-3; clone_size: .; cdr3_length: 15; cdr3_nt: TGTGCCATCAGCCTAAAGCGGGCCCACACAGATACGCAGTATTTT; cdr3_aa: CAISLKRAHTDTQYF
d_call: TRBD1; v_call: TRBV9; j_call: TRBJ1-2; clone_size: once; cdr3_length: 13; cdr3_nt: TGTGCCAGCTCCAAACAGGGGAACTATGGCTACACCTTC; cdr3_aa: CASSKQGNYGYTF
d_call: .; v_call: TRBV7-6; j_call: TRBJ1-2; clone_size: .; cdr3_length: 13; cdr3_nt: TGTGCCAGCAGCCCCCGGGAAAACTATGGCTACACCTTC; cdr3_aa: CASSPRENYGYTF
d_call: TRBD1; v_call: TRBV5-1; j_call: TRBJ1-1; clone_size: few; cdr3_length: 15; cdr3_nt: TGCGCCAGCAGCCCCGAGGCAGGGGGGTCTTCGGAAGCTTTCTTT; cdr3_aa: CASSPEAGGSSEAFF
d_call: TRBD2; v_call: TRBV13; j_call: TRBJ2-5; clone_size: .; cdr3_length: 16; cdr3_nt: TGTGCCAGCAGCAGACAGCGGGGGGGGTATAAAGAGACCCAGTACTTC; cdr3_aa: CASSRQRGGYKETQYF
d_call: .; v_call: TRBV6-6; j_call: TRBJ1-5; clone_size: .; cdr3_length: 13; cdr3_nt: TGTGCCAGCATGATCGGGATGGATCAGCCCCAGCATTTT; cdr3_aa: CASMIGMDQPQHF
d_call: TRBD2; v_call: TRBV15; j_call: TRBJ2-2; clone_size: few; cdr3_length: 17; cdr3_nt: TGTGCCACCAGCAGAAAAGCGGGGGGGCCTCGCACCGGGGAGCTGTTTTTT; cdr3_aa: CATSRKAGGPRTGELFF
d_call: TRBD2; v_call: TRBV7-9; j_call: TRBJ2-7; clone_size: few; cdr3_length: 16; cdr3_nt: TGTGCCAGCAGTCGAATAGCGGGGGGCCCTTCCTACGAGCAGTACTTC; cdr3_aa: CASSRIAGGPSYEQYF
d_call: .; v_call: TRBV2; j_call: TRBJ1-5; clone_size: few; cdr3_length: 14; cdr3_nt: TGTGCCAGCCAGGAAAGCAATAGCAATCAGCCCCAGCATTTT; cdr3_aa: CASQESNSNQPQHF
d_call: .; v_call: TRBV27; j_call: TRBJ2-7; clone_size: few; cdr3_length: 13; cdr3_nt: TGTGCCACCAGGACTAAGGGTTATAACGAGCAGTACTTC; cdr3_aa: CATRTKGYNEQYF
d_call: .; v_call: TRBV5-6; j_call: TRBJ1-2; clone_size: .; cdr3_length: 15; cdr3_nt: TGTGCCAGCAGCTTGTCCCCGGGATTTGTCTATGGCTACACCTTC; cdr3_aa: CASSLSPGFVYGYTF
d_call: .; v_call: TRBV15; j_call: TRBJ1-1; clone_size: .; cdr3_length: 16; cdr3_nt: TGTGCCACCAGCCCAAGACGGGTCGATGGATCAACTGAAGCTTTCTTT; cdr3_aa: CATSPRRVDGSTEAFF
d_call: .; v_call: TRBV5-1; j_call: TRBJ2-5; clone_size: .; cdr3_length: 12; cdr3_nt: TGCGCCAGCAGAAGGGGGCAAGAGACCCAGTACTTC; cdr3_aa: CASRRGQETQYF
d_call: .; v_call: TRBV30; j_call: TRBJ1-5; clone_size: .; cdr3_length: 15; cdr3_nt: TGTGCCTGGAGTCGAGCGGGTTTTGGCAATCAGCCCCAGCATTTT; cdr3_aa: CAWSRAGFGNQPQHF
d_call: TRBD2; v_call: TRBV11-3; j_call: TRBJ2-5; clone_size: .; cdr3_length: 15; cdr3_nt: TGTGCCAGCAGCTTTAGCGGGGGGCTTGGAGAGACCCAGTACTTC; cdr3_aa: CASSFSGGLGETQYF